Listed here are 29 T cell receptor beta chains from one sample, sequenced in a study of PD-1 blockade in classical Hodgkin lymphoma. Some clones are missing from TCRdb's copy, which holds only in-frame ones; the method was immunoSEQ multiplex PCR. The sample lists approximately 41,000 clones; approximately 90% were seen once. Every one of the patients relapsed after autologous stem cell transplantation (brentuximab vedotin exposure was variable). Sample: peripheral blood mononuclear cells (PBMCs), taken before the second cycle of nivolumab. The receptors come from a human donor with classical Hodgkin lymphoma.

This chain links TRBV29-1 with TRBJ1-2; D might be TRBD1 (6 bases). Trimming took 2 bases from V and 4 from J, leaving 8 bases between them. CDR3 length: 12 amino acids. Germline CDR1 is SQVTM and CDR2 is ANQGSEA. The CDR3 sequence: CSVETGSYGYTF. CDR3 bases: TGCAGCGTTGAAACAGGGAGCTATGGCTACACCTTC.

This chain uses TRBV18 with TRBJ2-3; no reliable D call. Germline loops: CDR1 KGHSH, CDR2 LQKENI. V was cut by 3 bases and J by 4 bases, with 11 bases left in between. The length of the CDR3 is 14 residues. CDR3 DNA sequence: TGTGCCAGCTCACCCCTACCAACGGCAGATACGCAGTATTTT. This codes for CASSPLPTADTQYF.

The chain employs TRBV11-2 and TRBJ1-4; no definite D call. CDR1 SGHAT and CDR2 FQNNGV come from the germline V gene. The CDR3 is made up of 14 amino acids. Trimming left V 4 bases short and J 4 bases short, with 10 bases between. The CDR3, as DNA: TGTGCCAGCAGCTCCCGGTGGGGTAATGAAAAACTGTTTTTT. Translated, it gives CASSSRWGNEKLFF.

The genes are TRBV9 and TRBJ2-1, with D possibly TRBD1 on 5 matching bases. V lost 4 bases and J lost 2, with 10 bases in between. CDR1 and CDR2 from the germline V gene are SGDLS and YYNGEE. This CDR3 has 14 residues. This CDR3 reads CASSLRGTYNEQFF. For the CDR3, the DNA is TGTGCCAGCAGCTTAAGGGGAACCTACAATGAGCAGTTCTTC.

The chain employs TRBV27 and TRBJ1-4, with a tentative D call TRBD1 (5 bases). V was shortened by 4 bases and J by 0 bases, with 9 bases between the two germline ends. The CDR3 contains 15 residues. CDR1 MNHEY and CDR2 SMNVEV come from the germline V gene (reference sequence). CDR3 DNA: TGTGCCAGCAGTTCGAGGGGTGCAACTAATGAAAAACTGTTTTTT. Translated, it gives CASSSRGATNEKLFF.

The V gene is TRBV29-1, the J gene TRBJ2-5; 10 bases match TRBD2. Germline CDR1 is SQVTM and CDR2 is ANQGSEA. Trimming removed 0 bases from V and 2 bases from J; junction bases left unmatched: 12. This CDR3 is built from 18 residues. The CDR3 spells CSVEEGRCPSGRQETQYF. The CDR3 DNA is TGCAGCGTTGAAGAGGGCAGGTGTCCTAGCGGGAGACAAGAGACCCAGTACTTC.

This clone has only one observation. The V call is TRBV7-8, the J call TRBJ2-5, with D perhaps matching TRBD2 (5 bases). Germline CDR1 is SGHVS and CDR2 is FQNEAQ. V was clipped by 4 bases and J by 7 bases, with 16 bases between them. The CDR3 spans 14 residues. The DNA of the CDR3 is TGTGCCAGCAGCTCCCGACTATCCGGGGTGACCCAGTACTTC. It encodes CASSSRLSGVTQYF.

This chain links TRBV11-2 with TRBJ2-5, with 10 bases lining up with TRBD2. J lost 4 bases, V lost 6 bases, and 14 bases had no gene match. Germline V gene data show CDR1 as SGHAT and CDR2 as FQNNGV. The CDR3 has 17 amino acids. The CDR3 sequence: CASSFTGLAREGETQYF. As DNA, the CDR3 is TGTGCCAGCAGTTTTACGGGACTAGCGCGAGAGGGAGAGACCCAGTACTTC.

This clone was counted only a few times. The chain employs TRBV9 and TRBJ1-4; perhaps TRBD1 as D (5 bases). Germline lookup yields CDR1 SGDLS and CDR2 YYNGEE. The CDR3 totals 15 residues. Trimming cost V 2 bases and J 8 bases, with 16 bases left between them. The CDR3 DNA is TGTGCCAGCAGCGTGGCGTGGGGGATTGGAGAAAAACTGTTTTTT. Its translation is CASSVAWGIGEKLFF.

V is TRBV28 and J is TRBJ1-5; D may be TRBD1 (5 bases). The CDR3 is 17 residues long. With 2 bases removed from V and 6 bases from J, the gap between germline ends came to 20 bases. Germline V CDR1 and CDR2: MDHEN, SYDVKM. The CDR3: CASSLRAGRGASQPQHF. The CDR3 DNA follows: TGTGCCAGCAGTTTACGGGCTGGTAGGGGCGCGAGTCAGCCCCAGCATTTT.

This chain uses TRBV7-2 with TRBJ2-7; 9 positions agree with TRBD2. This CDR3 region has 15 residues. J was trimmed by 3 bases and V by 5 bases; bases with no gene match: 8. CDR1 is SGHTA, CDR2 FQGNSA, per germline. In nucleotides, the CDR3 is TGTGCCAGCAGCCCCCTAGCGGGGCAAATCTACGAGCAGTACTTC. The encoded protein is CASSPLAGQIYEQYF.

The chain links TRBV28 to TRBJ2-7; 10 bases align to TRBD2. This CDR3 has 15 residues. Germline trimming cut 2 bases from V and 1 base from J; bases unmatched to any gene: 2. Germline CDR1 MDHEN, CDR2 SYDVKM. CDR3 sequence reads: CASSLNSGGSYEQYF. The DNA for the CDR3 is TGTGCCAGCAGTTTAAATAGCGGGGGGTCCTACGAGCAGTACTTC.

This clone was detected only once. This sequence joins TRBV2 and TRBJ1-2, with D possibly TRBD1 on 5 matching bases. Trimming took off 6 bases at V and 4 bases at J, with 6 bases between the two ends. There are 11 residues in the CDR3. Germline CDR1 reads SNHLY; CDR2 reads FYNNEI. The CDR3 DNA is TGTGCCAGCAGGACAGTCTATGGCTACACCTTC. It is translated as CASRTVYGYTF.

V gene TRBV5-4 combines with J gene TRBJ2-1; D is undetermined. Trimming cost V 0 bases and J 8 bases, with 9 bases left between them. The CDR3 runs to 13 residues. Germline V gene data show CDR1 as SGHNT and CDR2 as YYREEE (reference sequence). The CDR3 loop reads CASSLALPDEQFF. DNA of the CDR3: TGTGCCAGCAGCTTGGCCCTTCCTGATGAGCAGTTCTTC.

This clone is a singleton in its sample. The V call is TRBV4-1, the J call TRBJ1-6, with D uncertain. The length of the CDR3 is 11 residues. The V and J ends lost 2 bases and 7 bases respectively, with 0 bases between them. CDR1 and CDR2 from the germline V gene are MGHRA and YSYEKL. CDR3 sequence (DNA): TGCGCCAGCAGCCAAAATTCACCCCTCCACTTT. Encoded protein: CASSQNSPLHF.

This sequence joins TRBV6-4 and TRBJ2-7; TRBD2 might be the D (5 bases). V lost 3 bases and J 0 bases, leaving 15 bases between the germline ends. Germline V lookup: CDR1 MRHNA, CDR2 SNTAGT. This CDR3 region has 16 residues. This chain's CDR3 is CASSDPAALSSYEQYF. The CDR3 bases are TGTGCCAGCAGTGATCCAGCGGCCCTCAGCTCCTACGAGCAGTACTTC.

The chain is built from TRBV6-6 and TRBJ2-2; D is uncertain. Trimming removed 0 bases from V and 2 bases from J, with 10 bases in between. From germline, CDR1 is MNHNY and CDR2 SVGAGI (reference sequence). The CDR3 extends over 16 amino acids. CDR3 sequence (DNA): TGTGCCAGCAGTTACTCCCTCCCCCCTAACACCGGGGAGCTGTTTTTT. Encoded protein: CASSYSLPPNTGELFF.

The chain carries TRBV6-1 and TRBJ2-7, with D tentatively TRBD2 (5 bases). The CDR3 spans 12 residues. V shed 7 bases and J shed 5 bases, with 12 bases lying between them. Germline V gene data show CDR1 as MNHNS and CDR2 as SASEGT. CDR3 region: CASKSGIHEQYF. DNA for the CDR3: TGTGCCAGCAAATCGGGAATCCACGAGCAGTACTTC.

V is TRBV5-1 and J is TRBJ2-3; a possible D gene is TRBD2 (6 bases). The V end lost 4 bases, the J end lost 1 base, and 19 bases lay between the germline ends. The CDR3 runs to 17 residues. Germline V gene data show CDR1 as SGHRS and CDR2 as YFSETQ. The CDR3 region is CASSPRAGSSGTDTQYF. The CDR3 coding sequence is TGCGCCAGCAGCCCTCGCGCGGGGTCTAGCGGCACAGATACGCAGTATTTT.

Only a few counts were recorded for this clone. CDR3 bases: TGCGCCAGCAGCTTGTTAGCGTCTAGCACAGATACGCAGTATTTT. Translating it yields CASSLLASSTDTQYF. V gene TRBV5-1 combines with J gene TRBJ2-3, with TRBD2 as a possible D gene (5 bases). V was trimmed by 1 base and J by 0 bases, leaving 9 bases between them. CDR1 and CDR2 (germline): SGHRS, YFSETQ. The CDR3 covers 15 residues. Drawing the rest from reference TRBV5-1 and TRBJ2-3, the complete variable domain is KAGVTQTPRYLIKTRGQQVTLSCSPISGHRSVSWYQQTPGQGLQFLFEYFSETQRNKGNFPGRFSGRQFSNSRSEMNVSTLELGDSALYLCASSLLASSTDTQYFGPGTRLTVL.

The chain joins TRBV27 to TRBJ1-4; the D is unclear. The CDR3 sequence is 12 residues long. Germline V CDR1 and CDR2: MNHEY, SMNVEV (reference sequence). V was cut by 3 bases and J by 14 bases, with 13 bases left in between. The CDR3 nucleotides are TGTGCCAGCAGTTTGATAGGAGGGCTCCTGTTTTTT. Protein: CASSLIGGLLFF. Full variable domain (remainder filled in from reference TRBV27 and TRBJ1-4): EAQVTQNPRYLITVTGKKLTVTCSQNMNHEYMSWYRQDPGLGLRQIYYSMNVEVTDKGDVPEGYKVSRKEKRNFPLILESPSPNQTSLYFCASSLIGGLLFFGSGTQLSVL.

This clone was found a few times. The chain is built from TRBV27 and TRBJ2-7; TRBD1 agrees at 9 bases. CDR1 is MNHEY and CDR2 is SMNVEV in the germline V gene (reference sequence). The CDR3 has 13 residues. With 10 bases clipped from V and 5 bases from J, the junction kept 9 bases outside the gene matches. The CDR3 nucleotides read TGTGCCACGGGTCGGGACAGGGCCAACGAGCAGTACTTC. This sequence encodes CATGRDRANEQYF.

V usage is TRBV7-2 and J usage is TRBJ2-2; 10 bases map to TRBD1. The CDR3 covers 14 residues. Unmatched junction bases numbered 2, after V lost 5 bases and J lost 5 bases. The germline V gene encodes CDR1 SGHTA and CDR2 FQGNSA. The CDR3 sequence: CASSLGQGTGELFF. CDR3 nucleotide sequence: TGTGCCAGCAGCCTGGGACAGGGGACCGGGGAGCTGTTTTTT.

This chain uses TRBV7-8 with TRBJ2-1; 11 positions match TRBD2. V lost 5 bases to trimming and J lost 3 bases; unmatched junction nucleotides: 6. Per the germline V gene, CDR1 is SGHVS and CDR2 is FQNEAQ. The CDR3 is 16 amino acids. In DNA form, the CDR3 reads TGTGCCAGCAGCACGGTACTAGCGGGGGACTACAATGAGCAGTTCTTC. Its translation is CASSTVLAGDYNEQFF.

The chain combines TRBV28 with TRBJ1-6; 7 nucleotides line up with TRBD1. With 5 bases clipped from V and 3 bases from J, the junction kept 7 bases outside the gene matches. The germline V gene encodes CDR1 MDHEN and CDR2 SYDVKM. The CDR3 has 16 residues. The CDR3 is CASSGGGQFYNSPLHF. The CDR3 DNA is TGTGCCAGCAGTGGGGGGGGACAGTTCTATAATTCACCCCTCCACTTT.

CDR3 in DNA: TGTGCCAGCAGTTCTGAGGACAGGGGCAATCAGCCCCAGCATTTT. Translated, it gives CASSSEDRGNQPQHF. The chain is built from TRBV28 and TRBJ1-5, with 8 bases identical to TRBD1. The germline V gene has CDR1 MDHEN and CDR2 SYDVKM. V lost 4 bases, J lost 2 bases, and 4 bases stayed unmatched. The CDR3 totals 15 residues.

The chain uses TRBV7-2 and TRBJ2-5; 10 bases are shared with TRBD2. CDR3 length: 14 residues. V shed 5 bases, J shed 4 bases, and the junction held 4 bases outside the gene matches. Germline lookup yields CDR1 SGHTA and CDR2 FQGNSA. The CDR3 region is CASSPRTSGETQYF. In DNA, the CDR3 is TGTGCCAGCAGCCCTCGGACTAGCGGAGAGACCCAGTACTTC. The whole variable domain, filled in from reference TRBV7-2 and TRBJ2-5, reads GAGVSQSPSNKVTEKGKDVELRCDPISGHTALYWYRQSLGQGLEFLIYFQGNSAPDKSGLPSDRFSAERTGGSVSTLTIQRTQQEDSAVYLCASSPRTSGETQYFGPGTRLLVL.

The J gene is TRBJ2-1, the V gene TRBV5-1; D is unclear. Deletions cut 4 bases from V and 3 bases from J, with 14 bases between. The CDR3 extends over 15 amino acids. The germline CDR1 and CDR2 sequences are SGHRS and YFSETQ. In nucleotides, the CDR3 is TGCGCCAGCAGCCCGACGGCCTCCCTCTACAATGAGCAGTTCTTC. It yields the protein CASSPTASLYNEQFF.

CDR3 DNA sequence: TGTGCCAGCAGACCCGGACCAGCCTCAGGGGAGCTGTTTTTT. As protein: CASRPGPASGELFF. V and J are TRBV9 and TRBJ2-2; D gene uncertain. The CDR3 totals 14 residues. The germline CDR1 and CDR2 sequences are SGDLS and YYNGEE. V dropped 5 bases and J dropped 8 bases, with 16 bases sitting between them.